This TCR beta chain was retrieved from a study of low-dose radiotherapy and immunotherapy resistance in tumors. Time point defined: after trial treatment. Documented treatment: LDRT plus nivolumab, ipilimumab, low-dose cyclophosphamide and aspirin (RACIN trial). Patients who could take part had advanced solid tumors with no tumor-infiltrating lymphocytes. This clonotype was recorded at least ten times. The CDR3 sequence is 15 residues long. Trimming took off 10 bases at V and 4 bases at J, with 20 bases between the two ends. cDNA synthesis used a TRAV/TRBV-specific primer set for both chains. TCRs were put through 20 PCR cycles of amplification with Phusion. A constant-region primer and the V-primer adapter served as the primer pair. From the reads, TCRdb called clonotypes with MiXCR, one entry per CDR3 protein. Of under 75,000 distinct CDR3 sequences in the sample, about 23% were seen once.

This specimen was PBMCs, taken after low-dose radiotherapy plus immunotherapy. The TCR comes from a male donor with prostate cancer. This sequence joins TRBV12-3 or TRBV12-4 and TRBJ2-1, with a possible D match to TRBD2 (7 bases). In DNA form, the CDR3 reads TGTGCCACTTCCCTTTTGGGGGGGCCATACAATGAGCAGTTCTTC. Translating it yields CATSLLGGPYNEQFF.